Described below is a single T cell receptor beta chain sequence and its context. These data are taken from a study of blood T cell repertoires in COVID-19. This CDR3 contains 14 residues. The trim removed 2 bases at V and 5 bases at J, leaving 5 bases unmatched. CDR1 is MNHEY, CDR2 SVGEGT, per germline. The table came from immunoSEQ multiplex PCR; TCRdb's copy has only in-frame clones and leaves some out. The table shows some 190,000 clones, with roughly 85% occurring only once. The source is a woman of 80 years or more with acute or convalescent COVID-19. The specimen was peripheral blood. V gene TRBV6-2 or TRBV6-3 combines with J gene TRBJ1-2, with 7 bases matching TRBD1. The CDR3 region is CASSYRRDSYGYTF. CDR3 in DNA: TGTGCCAGCAGTTACCGCCGGGACAGTTATGGCTACACCTTC.